This T cell receptor beta chain was recorded in a study of a mutant IDH1 vaccine in newly diagnosed glioma. In the study overall: Vaccines began 4-6 weeks after radiotherapy alone, or with temozolomide cycles. Visit V12 was scheduled at week 35 and visit V13 at week 47.

This sample's time point: week 47, end of study. The investigators gave 300 ug of mutant IDH1 20-mer peptide in each vaccine dose, together with topical imiquimod. Worth noting for this clone: Its matching antigen is unknown. An end of the junction differs from the germline gene, which may be a read error.

Assay used: immunoSEQ multiplex PCR; TCRdb lists only in-frame clones, some missing. The table records more than 30,000 clones, roughly 80% of them present only once. Germline V gives CDR1 SGHRS, CDR2 YFSETQ. This CDR3 has 13 amino acids. J is TRBJ1-1 and V is TRBV5-1; D is uncertain. Sequencing was performed on PBMCs, taken from a glioma patient whose treatment included an IDH1 peptide vaccine. This TCR came from a man aged 30 to 39 with glioma. The CDR3 coding sequence is TGCGCCAGCAGCTTGTCGGGGAACTCTGAAGCTTTCTTT. This encodes CASSLSGNSEAFF.